Below, 14 T cell receptor beta chains from the same sample are listed, as sequenced in a study of T cells after posttransplantation cyclophosphamide. Cyclophosphamide on days +3 and +4 followed busulfan-fludarabine conditioning and a marrow graft. Libraries were prepared by immunoSEQ multiplex PCR; TCRdb keeps only in-frame clonotypes and omits some of them. The repertoire consists of roughly 9,800 clones, with roughly four fifths occurring once and the leading ten covering approximately 15%. The sequencing here drew on PBMCs, taken around 2,000 days after a stem cell transplant with posttransplant cyclophosphamide. The receptors derive from a female patient in her 40s who received an allogeneic stem cell transplant from a related donor, was CMV-positive, and had no GVHD. Some T cells may trace back to the graft donor.

The CDR3 coding sequence is TGTGCCACAGGGAAAGACAGGTCCTCATATAGCAATCAGCCCCAGCATTTT. As protein: CATGKDRSSYSNQPQHF. This rearrangement joins TRBV19 to TRBJ1-5; TRBD1 is a possible D gene (6 bases). Germline CDR1 reads LNHDA; CDR2 reads SQIVND (reference sequence). The CDR3 contains 17 residues. The V end was cut by 10 bases, the J end by 0 bases, with 22 bases between.

CDR3 sequence: CASSETRTGELFF. DNA of the CDR3: TGTGCCAGCAGCGAAACTAGAACCGGGGAGCTGTTTTTT. The chain carries TRBV11-3 and TRBJ2-2, with D tentatively TRBD2 (5 bases). Germline V CDR1 and CDR2: SGHNT, YENEEA. The CDR3 loop spans 13 amino acids. Trimming stripped 5 bases from V and 5 bases from J, with 9 bases between.

V and J are TRBV10-1 and TRBJ2-4; a possible D gene is TRBD2 (6 bases). CDR3 length: 14 amino acids. Trimming took 2 bases from V and 6 from J, leaving 11 bases between them. Germline-derived CDR1 and CDR2 are WNHNN and SYGVQD (reference sequence). The CDR3 here is CASSEGGNGNIQYF. The CDR3 DNA follows: TGCGCCAGCAGTGAGGGAGGGAACGGAAACATTCAGTACTTC.

The chain uses TRBV19 and TRBJ2-5; TRBD1 agrees at 8 bases. Germline V gene lookup returns CDR1 LNHDA and CDR2 SQIVND (reference sequence). The trim removed 5 bases at V and 2 bases at J, leaving 13 bases unmatched. The CDR3 is made up of 17 amino acids. CDR3 residues: CASSSHLDRVGQETQYF. Written as DNA, the CDR3 is TGTGCCAGTAGTTCCCACCTGGACAGGGTTGGGCAAGAGACCCAGTACTTC.

This clone was observed a single time. The chain links TRBV28 to TRBJ1-5, with no clear D. V was clipped by 3 bases and J by 6 bases, with 12 bases between them. This CDR3 comprises 14 residues. In germline, CDR1 is MDHEN, CDR2 SYDVKM. CDR3 amino acids: CASSFISQSQPQHF. The DNA of the CDR3 is TGTGCCAGCAGTTTTATCTCGCAGTCTCAGCCCCAGCATTTT. Drawing the rest from reference TRBV28 and TRBJ1-5, the complete variable domain is DVKVTQSSRYLVKRTGEKVFLECVQDMDHENMFWYRQDPGLGLRLIYFSYDVKMKEKGDIPEGYSVSREKKERFSLILESASTNQTSMYLCASSFISQSQPQHFGDGTRLSIL.

The chain carries TRBV7-9 and TRBJ1-6; 9 nucleotides line up with TRBD1. CDR3 size: 14 residues. The germline V gene has CDR1 SEHNR and CDR2 FQNEAQ (reference sequence). V was pared by 6 bases and J by 7 bases, with 4 bases of the junction left unmatched. The CDR3 bases are TGTGCCAGCAGACGGACAGGGGAAAATTCACCCCTCCACTTT. This encodes CASRRTGENSPLHF.

The genes are TRBV7-2 and TRBJ2-3; D might be TRBD1 (5 bases). Trimming removed 3 bases from V and 0 bases from J, with 10 bases in between. This CDR3 is 15 amino acids long. Per the germline V gene, CDR1 is SGHTA and CDR2 is FQGNSA. The CDR3 is CASSFDSLSTDTQYF. The CDR3 DNA reads TGTGCCAGCAGCTTTGACAGCTTGAGCACAGATACGCAGTATTTT.

This chain connects TRBV18 to TRBJ2-2; D ambiguous. Germline CDR1 is KGHSH and CDR2 is LQKENI. The ends were cut back, 3 bases at V and 2 bases at J, with 10 bases in the middle. There are 15 residues in the CDR3. The CDR3 coding sequence is TGTGCCAGCTCACCTGTCAGGCGAAACACCGGGGAGCTGTTTTTT. Translation gives CASSPVRRNTGELFF.

A single count supports this clone. This chain joins TRBV20-1 and TRBJ2-5; D gene ambiguous. Germline CDR1 and CDR2: DFQATT and SNEGSKA (reference sequence). The CDR3 has 11 amino acids. V was cut by 3 bases and J by 1 base, with 3 bases left in between. CDR3 region: CSASFQETQYF. DNA for the CDR3: TGCAGTGCTAGCTTCCAAGAGACCCAGTACTTC.

This chain connects TRBV2 to TRBJ1-6; perhaps TRBD1 as D (6 bases). The CDR3 is 15 residues long. From germline, CDR1 is SNHLY and CDR2 FYNNEI. The V and J ends lost 4 bases and 8 bases respectively, with 15 bases between them. Written as DNA, the CDR3 is TGTGCCAGCAGTGCCACAGGGCTATTAGATTCACCCCTCCACTTT. Amino acids: CASSATGLLDSPLHF.

This clone was seen a single time. The DNA for the CDR3 is TGTGCCAGTATCCGTGGCTCACCCATGAACACTGAAGCTTTCTTT. This encodes CASIRGSPMNTEAFF. The genes are TRBV19 and TRBJ1-1; no definite D call. V was pared by 7 bases and J by 0 bases, with 15 bases between. The length of the CDR3 is 15 residues. CDR1 and CDR2 from the germline V gene are LNHDA and SQIVND (reference sequence). Supplemented by reference TRBV19 and TRBJ1-1, the full variable domain reads DGGITQSPKYLFRKEGQNVTLSCEQNLNHDAMYWYRQDPGQGLRLIYYSQIVNDFQKGDIAEGYSVSREKKESFPLTVTSAQKNPTAFYLCASIRGSPMNTEAFFGQGTRLTVV.

A few counts support this clone. J is TRBJ1-2 and V is TRBV7-2; 9 nucleotides agree with TRBD1. V gave up 4 bases and J gave up 7 bases; unmatched junction bases: 7. CDR1 and CDR2 from the germline V gene are SGHTA and FQGNSA. This CDR3 spans 14 amino acids. The DNA of the CDR3 is TGTGCCAGCAGCTCCGGACAGGGGTATTTTGGCTACACCTTC. Translated: CASSSGQGYFGYTF.

The chain combines TRBV15 with TRBJ1-3, with D unclear. The CDR3 consists of 16 residues. The V gene's germline CDR1 is LNHNV and CDR2 YYDKDF (reference sequence). The V end lost 0 bases, the J end lost 0 bases, and 9 bases lay between the germline ends. CDR3 DNA sequence: TGTGCCACCAGCAGAGATAAGAGGGTCTCTGGAAACACCATATATTTT. Translation gives CATSRDKRVSGNTIYF.

This sequence joins TRBV7-2 and TRBJ2-1; D ambiguous. Germline CDR1 SGHTA, CDR2 FQGNSA. This CDR3 is built from 14 residues. Trimming cost V 0 bases and J 4 bases, with 7 bases left between them. The CDR3 sequence: CASSLARLYNEQFF. The CDR3, as DNA: TGTGCCAGCAGCTTAGCGCGCCTGTACAATGAGCAGTTCTTC.